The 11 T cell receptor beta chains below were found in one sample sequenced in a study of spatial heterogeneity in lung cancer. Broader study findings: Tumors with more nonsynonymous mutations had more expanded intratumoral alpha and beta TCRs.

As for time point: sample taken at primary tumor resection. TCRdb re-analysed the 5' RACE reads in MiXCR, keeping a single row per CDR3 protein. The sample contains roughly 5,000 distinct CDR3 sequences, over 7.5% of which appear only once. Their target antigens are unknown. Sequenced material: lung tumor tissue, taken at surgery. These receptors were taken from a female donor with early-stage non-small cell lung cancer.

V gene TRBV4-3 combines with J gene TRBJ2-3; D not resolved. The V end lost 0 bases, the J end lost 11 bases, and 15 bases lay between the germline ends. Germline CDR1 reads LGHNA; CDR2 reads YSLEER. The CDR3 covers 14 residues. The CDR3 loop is CASSQDWADPGQYF. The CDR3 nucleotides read TGCGCCAGCAGCCAAGATTGGGCGGACCCAGGGCAGTATTTT.

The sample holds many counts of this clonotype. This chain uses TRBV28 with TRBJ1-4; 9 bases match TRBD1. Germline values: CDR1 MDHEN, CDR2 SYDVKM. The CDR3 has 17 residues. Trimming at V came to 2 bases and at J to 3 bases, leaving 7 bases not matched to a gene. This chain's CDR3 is CASSLGTGGVSNEKLFF. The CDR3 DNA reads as TGTGCCAGCAGTTTAGGAACAGGGGGCGTCTCTAATGAAAAACTGTTTTTT.

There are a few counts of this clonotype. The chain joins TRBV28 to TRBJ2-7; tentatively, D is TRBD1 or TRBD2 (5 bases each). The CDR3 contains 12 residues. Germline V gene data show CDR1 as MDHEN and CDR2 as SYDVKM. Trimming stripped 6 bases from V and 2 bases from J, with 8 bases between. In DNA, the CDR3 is TGTGCCAGCAGCCGGGGCCCCTACGAGCAGTACTTC. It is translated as CASSRGPYEQYF.

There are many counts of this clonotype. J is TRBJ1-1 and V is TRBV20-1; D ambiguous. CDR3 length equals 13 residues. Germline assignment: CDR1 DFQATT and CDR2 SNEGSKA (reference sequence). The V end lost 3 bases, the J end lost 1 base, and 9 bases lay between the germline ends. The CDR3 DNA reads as TGCAGTGCTAGGGGTCGGGGGAACACTGAAGCTTTCTTT. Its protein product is CSARGRGNTEAFF.

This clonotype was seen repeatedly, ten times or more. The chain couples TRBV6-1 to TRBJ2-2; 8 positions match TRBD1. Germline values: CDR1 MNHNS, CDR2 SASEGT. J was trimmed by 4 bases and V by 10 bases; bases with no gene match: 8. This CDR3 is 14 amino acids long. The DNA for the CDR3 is TGTGCCATCACGGGACAGGTGTCCACCGGGGAGCTGTTTTTT. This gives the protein CAITGQVSTGELFF.

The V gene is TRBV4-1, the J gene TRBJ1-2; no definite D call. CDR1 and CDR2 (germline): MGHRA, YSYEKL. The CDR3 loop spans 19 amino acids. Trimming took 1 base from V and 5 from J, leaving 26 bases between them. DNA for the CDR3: TGCGCCAGCAGCCAAGTTAGGGCGTTGGGTATCGCCCTTCCGTATGGCTACACCTTC. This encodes CASSQVRALGIALPYGYTF.

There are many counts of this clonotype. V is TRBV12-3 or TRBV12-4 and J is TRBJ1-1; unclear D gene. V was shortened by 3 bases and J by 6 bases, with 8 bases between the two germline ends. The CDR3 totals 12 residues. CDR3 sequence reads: CASSLIGAEAFF. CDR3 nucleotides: TGTGCCAGCAGTTTGATCGGGGCTGAAGCTTTCTTT.

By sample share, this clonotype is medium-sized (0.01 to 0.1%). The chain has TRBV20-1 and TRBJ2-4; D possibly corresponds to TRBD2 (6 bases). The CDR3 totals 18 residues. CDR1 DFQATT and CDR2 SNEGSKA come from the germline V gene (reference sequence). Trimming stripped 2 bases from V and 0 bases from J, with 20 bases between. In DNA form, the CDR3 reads TGCAGTGCTAGACCCCTTCCGGGGGTGTCGACAGCCAAAAACATTCAGTACTTC. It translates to CSARPLPGVSTAKNIQYF.

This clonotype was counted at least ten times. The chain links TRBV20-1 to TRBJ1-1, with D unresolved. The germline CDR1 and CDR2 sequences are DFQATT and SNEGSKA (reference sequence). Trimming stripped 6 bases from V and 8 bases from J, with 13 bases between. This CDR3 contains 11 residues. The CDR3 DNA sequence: TGCAGTGCCCCGATAAATACCGAAGCTTTCTTT. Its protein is CSAPINTEAFF.

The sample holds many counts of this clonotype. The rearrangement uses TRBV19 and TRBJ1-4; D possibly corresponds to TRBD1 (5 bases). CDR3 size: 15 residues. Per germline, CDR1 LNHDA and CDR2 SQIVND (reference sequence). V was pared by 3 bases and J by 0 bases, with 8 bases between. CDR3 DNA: TGTGCCAGTAGTATCCGGGGGGCAACTAATGAAAAACTGTTTTTT. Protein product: CASSIRGATNEKLFF.

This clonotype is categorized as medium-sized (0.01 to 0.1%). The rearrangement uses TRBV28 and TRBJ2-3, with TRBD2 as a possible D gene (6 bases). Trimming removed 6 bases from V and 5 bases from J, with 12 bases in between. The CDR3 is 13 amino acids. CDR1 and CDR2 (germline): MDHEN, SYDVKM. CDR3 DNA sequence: TGTGCCAGCAGCCCAACGGGACTAGATACGCAGTATTTT. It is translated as CASSPTGLDTQYF.